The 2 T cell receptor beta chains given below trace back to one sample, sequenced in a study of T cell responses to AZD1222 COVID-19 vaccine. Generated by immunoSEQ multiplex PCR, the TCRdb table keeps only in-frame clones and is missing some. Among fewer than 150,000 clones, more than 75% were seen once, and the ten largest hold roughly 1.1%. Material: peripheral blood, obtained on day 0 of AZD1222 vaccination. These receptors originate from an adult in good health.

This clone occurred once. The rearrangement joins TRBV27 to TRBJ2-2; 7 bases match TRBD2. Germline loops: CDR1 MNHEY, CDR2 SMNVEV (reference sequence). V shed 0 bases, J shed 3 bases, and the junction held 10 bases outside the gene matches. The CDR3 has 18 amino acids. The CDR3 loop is CASSLSTAGWMDTGELFF. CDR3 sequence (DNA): TGTGCCAGCAGTTTATCGACAGCGGGGTGGATGGACACCGGGGAGCTGTTTTTT.

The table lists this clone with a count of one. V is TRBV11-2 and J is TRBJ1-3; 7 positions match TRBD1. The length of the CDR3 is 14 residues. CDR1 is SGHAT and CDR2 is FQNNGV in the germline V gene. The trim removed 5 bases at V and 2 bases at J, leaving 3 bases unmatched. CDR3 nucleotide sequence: TGTGCCAGCAGCATTACAGGGGCTGGAAACACCATATATTTT. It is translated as CASSITGAGNTIYF.